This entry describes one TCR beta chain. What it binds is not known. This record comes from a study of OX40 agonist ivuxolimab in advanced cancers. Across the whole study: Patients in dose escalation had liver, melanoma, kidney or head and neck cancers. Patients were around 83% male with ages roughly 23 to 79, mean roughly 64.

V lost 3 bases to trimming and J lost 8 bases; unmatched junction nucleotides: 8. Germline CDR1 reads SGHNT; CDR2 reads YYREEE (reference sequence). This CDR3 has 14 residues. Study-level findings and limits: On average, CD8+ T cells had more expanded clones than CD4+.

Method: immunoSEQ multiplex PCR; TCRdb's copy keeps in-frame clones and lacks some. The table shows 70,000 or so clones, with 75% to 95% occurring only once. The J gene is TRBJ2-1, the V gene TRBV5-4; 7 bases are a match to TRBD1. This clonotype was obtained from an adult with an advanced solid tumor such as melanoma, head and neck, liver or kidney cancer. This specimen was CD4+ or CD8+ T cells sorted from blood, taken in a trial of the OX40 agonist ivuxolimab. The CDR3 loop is CASSSDRVAYEQFF. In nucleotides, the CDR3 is TGTGCCAGCAGCTCCGACAGGGTGGCATATGAGCAGTTCTTC.